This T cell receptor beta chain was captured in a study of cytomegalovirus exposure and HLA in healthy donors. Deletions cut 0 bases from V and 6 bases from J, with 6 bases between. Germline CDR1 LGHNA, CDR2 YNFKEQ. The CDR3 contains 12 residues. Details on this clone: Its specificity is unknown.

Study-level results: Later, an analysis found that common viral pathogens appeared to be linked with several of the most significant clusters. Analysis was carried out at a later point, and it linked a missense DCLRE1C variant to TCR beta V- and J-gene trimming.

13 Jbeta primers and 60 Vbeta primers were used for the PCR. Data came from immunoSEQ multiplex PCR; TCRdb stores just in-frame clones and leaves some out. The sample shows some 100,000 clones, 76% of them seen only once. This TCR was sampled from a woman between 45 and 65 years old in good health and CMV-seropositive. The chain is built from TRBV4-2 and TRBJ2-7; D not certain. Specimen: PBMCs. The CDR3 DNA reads TGTGCCAGCAGCCAAGATTCCCTCGAGCAGTACTTC. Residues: CASSQDSLEQYF.